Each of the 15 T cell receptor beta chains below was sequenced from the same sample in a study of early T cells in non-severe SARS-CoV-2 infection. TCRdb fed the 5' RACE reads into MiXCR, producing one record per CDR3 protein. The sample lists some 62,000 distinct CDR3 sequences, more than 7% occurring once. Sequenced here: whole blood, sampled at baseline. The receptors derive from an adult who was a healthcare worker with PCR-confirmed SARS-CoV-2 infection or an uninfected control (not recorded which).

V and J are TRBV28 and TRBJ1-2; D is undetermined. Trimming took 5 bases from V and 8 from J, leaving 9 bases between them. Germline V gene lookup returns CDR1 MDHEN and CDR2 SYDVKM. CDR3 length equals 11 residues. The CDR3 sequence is CASSITGGYTF. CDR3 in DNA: TGTGCCAGCAGTATAACCGGGGGCTACACCTTC.

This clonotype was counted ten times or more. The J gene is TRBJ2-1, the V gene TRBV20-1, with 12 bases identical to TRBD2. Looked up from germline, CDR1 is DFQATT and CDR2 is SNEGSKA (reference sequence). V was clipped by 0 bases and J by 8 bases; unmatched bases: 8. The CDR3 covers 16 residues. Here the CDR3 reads CSARDPSGRAKDEQFF. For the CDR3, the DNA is TGCAGTGCTAGAGACCCTAGCGGGAGGGCTAAGGATGAGCAGTTCTTC.

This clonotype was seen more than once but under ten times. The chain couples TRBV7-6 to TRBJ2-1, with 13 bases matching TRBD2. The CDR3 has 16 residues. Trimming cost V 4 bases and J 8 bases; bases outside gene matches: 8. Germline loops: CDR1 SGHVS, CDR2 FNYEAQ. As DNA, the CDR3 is TGTGCCAGCAGCTGGACTAGCGGGAGAGACTTCGATGAGCAGTTCTTC. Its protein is CASSWTSGRDFDEQFF.

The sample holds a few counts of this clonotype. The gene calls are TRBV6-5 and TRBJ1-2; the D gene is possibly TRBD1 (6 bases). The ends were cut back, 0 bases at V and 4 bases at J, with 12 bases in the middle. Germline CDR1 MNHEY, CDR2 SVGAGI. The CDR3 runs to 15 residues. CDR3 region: CASSYSPRGPYGYTF. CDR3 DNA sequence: TGTGCCAGCAGTTACTCGCCCAGGGGCCCCTATGGCTACACCTTC.

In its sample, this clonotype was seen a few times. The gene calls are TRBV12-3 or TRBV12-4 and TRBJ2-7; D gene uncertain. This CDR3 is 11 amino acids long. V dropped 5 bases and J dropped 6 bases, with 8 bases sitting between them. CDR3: CASSLRSEQYF. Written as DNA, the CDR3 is TGTGCCAGCAGTCTTCGAAGCGAGCAGTACTTC.

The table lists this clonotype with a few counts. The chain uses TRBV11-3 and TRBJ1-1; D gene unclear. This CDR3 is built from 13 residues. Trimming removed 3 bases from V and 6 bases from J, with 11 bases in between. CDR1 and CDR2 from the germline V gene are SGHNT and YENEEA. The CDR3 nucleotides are TGTGCCAGCAGCTTCCTACCGACCGCTGAAGCTTTCTTT. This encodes CASSFLPTAEAFF.

CDR3 in amino acids: CASSLNRGPTVNSPLHF. In DNA form, the CDR3 reads TGTGCCAGCAGCCTAAACAGGGGACCGACGGTAAATTCACCCCTCCACTTT. The chain carries TRBV16 and TRBJ1-6; 7 bases agree with TRBD1. In germline, CDR1 is KGHSY, CDR2 FQNENV. There are 17 residues in the CDR3. V shed 4 bases, J shed 7 bases, and the junction held 13 bases outside the gene matches.

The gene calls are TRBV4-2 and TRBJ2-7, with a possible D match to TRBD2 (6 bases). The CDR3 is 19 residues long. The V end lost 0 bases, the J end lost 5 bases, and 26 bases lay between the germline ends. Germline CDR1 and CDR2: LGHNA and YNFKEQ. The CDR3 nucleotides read TGTGCCAGCAGCCAAGATGCAGGAGTTGGGGGACTTAGAGCCCACGAGCAGTACTTC. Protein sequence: CASSQDAGVGGLRAHEQYF.

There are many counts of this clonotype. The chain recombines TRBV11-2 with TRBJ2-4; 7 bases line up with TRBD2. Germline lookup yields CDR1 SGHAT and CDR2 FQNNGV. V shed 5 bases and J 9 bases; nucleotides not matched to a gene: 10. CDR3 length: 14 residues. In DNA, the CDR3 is TGTGCCAGCAGCCCGATTAAGGGGAGGGTCATTCAGTACTTC. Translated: CASSPIKGRVIQYF. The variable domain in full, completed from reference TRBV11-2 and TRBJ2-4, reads EAGVAQSPRYKIIEKRQSVAFWCNPISGHATLYWYQQILGQGPKLLIQFQNNGVVDDSQLPKDRFSAERLKGVDSTLKIQPAKLEDSAVYLCASSPIKGRVIQYFGAGTRLSVL.

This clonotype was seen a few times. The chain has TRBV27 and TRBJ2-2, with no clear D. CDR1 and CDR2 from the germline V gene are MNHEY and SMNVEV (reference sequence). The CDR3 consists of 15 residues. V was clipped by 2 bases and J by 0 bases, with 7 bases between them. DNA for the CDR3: TGTGCCAGCAGTTTACTAGGATCGAACACCGGGGAGCTGTTTTTT. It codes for CASSLLGSNTGELFF.

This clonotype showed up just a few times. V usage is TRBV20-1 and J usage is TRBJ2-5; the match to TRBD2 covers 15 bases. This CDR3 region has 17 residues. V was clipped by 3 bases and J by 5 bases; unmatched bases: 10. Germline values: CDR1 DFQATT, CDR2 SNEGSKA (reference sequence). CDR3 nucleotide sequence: TGCAGTGCTAGGGCCGGACTAGCGGGAGGGCCTTGGGAGACCCAGTACTTC. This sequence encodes CSARAGLAGGPWETQYF.

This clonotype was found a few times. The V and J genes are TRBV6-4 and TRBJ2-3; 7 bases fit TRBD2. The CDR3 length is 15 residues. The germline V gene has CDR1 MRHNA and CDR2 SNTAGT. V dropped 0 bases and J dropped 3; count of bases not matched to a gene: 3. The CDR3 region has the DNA TGTGCCAGCAGTGACTCGGGTAGCGGGACAGATACGCAGTATTTT. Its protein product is CASSDSGSGTDTQYF.

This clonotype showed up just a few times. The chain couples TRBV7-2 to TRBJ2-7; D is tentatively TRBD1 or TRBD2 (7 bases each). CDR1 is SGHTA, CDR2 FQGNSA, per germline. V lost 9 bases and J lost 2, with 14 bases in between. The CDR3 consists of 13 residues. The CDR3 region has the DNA TGTGCCAGTAGGCGGGGGACAGCCTACGAGCAGTACTTC. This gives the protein CASRRGTAYEQYF.

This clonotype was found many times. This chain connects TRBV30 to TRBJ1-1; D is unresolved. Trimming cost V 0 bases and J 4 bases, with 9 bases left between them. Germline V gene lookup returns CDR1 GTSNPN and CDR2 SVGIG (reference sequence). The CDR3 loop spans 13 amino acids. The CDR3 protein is CAWSVESGTEAFF. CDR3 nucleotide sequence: TGTGCCTGGAGTGTAGAGTCCGGCACTGAAGCTTTCTTT.

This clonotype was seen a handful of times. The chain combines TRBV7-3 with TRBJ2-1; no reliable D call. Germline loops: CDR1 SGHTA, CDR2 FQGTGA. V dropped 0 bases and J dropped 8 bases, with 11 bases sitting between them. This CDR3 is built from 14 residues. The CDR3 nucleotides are TGTGCCAGCAGCTTAACCGGAGCCAAGGATGAGCAGTTCTTC. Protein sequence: CASSLTGAKDEQFF.